This paragraph covers one TCR beta chain sequence. Its antigen is currently not known. One base away there is no much larger clone; base qualities are not given. The method was the immunoSEQ multiplex PCR assay. For the multiplex PCR, a mixture combining 60 forward primers for TCR Vbeta segments and 13 reverse primers for TCR Jbeta segments was used. A multiplex PCR assay on genomic DNA amplified the CDR3 region of rearranged TCR beta genes. Amplified TCR beta libraries were sequenced as 87-base-pair reads on the Illumina HiSeq System. The authors processed their data as follows. A later analysis counted some 74 million unique TCR beta chains across the 670 or so repertoires, and around 12 million of these chains were shared by at least two donors. To remove PCR and sequencing errors, raw reads were error-corrected and collapsed into unique sequences using a nearest-neighbor algorithm that merged closely related sequences. V, D and J gene segments were assigned by aligning CDR3 sequences to IMGT reference sequences. Each retained sequence needed at least a six-nucleotide match to both a V gene segment and a J gene segment. Rearrangements were classified as productive when the CDR3 lacked stop codons and remained in frame with V and J, and all other rearrangements were classified as non-productive. CDR3 was defined according to IMGT convention as the region running from the second conserved V-encoded cysteine to the conserved J-encoded phenylalanine. In an earlier analysis of more than 550 of the donors, sequences lacking an unambiguous match to a single V gene segment were excluded. In an earlier analysis of approximately 590 of the donors, a V segment was called functional when productive rearrangements were above 56.7%, and segregating when the standard deviation between donors exceeded 5%. A statistical classification framework was built for diagnosing cytomegalovirus status from the catalog of TCR beta chain sequences. A later analysis assigned V and J genes by comparing TCR nucleotide sequences with IMGT/GENE-DB human TR gene sequences. Using the TCRdist pipeline, a later analysis assigned CDR3 sequences along with most-parsimonious VDJ recombination scenarios. A later analysis defined each TCR beta chain by its CDR3 amino acid sequence plus V-gene family, and excluded reads lacking a unique V-gene family. A later analysis removed roughly 590 highly shared, low-generation-probability nucleotide sequences to deal with suspected cross-contamination and a sequencing artifact. For each public chain, a later analysis derived a clonal expansion index from normalized ranks of inferred template counts within each repertoire. In a later analysis, generation probabilities were computed using a VDJ recombination model fitted to out-of-frame rearrangements, and the results were checked against IGoR. A later analysis scored TCR-TCR, TCR-HLA and TCR-CMV co-occurrence with hypergeometric tests, applying a repertoire-size bias correction to TCR pairs. In a later analysis, false discovery rates were estimated by permuting HLA or CMV assignments 20 times. In a later analysis, co-occurring TCRs were grouped using DBSCAN, with TCRdist sequence similarity added in when clustering inside HLA-allele-positive subsets. Co-occurrence clustering excluded repertoires with fewer than 30,000 or more than 120,000 public chains, plus five with anomalous nucleotide sharing. TCRdb took over this immuneACCESS table, retaining in-frame rearrangements with V and J assigned. Such tables are incomplete; in checked studies, under half of the missing clones stem from an unresolved V gene, and the remainder is unexplained. The DNA gave D and trimming, while V, J and clone size come from that table. This sample lists over 110,000 clones; approximately 80% were detected once. The biggest ten clones account for about 2.3% of the sample.

Its CDR3 holds 17 amino acids, cysteine through phenylalanine. Kept here is only the CDR3 DNA, which spans 51 bases and is read in frame from base 1. Cut back by 0 bases and 3 bases, the V and J ends lie 18 bases apart. The germline V gene (reference sequence) specifies PRHDT as CDR1 and FYEKMQ as CDR2. This specimen comes from a study of cytomegalovirus exposure and HLA in healthy donors listed by TCRdb under 2017. Study-wide context: In an earlier analysis of some 550 of the donors, 250 to 350 Gb of sequence data and roughly 100 million unique TCR beta sequences from roughly 180 million T cells were reported. Genome-wide SNP genotypes for about three fifths of the roughly 700 donors were used in a later genetic analysis, which treated that subset as a discovery cohort. The study aimed to test whether signatures of past pathogen exposure could be identified by cataloging public T cell receptors. A separate validation cohort of about 110 different subjects was used in addition to the approximately 700-subject first cohort. Donor age, sex, ethnicity and CMV serostatus were compiled together with the repertoire data. An early release covering roughly 600 HLA-typed donors comprised about 300 gigabases of sequencing data and 65 million to 100 million unique TCR sequences. High-throughput TCR immunosequencing, statistical association of individual TCRs with disease status, and machine learning were combined to predict cytomegalovirus infection status. Of the roughly 400 genotyped donors, less than 90% were placed in the genetic ancestry cluster associated with self-reported Caucasian donors. On average, around 230,000 unique TCR beta nucleotide sequences were sequenced per donor among fewer than 500 genotyped donors of the cohort, with roughly 18% of those sequences being non-productive. Because of strong linkage in the cohort, roughly 5 DR-DQ haplotypes were treated as single units for association and clustering. An earlier analysis of several hundred of the donors used high-throughput TCR beta sequencing to judge whether each TCR beta V gene segment behaved as functional or pseudogenic. Typing coverage differed by locus: A, B, C, DRB1 and DQB1 were typed in roughly 629-630 donors, DQA1 in about 560, DPA1 in approximately 600, and DPB1 in 472. Using immunosequencing, the study profiled T cell repertoires from 500 to 800 subjects and related those repertoires to cytomegalovirus serostatus. To study patterns of TCR occurrence, a later analysis re-analyzed previously published TCR beta repertoires from just over 650 donors and added high-resolution HLA genotyping. All discovery cohort repertoires had been generated on a single sequencing platform. Class I and class II HLA loci were covered by the typing at four-digit resolution. In the later analysis, no new phenotypic data were used to find candidate immune exposures; instead, reliance was placed on TCR beta sequences and their occurrence across donors.

Points the paper makes about the study in general: A later genetic analysis reported fewer N-insertions in productive TCRs among donors in an Asian-associated ancestry cluster than the roughly 700-donor mean. Most TCR sequences were seen in very few donors, while some public TCRs were found in many individuals. A cluster of highly shared sequence variants was judged likely to be a technical artifact of the sequencing pipeline. A further reported finding was that TCR beta sequences accurately predicted the HLA-A and HLA-B alleles for most subjects in the first cohort. In an earlier analysis of around 500 of the donors, most TCR beta V segments appeared in productive rearrangements about 87% or about 30% of the time, broadly matching IMGT annotations. A later analysis found that TCR association rates varied across HLA loci, with DRB1 alleles showing the most associated TCRs and HLA-C alleles the fewest. A later analysis found that HLA-associated TCR beta chains were more clonally expanded and had lower generation probabilities than equally common non-associated chains. Because HLA typing was unavailable for some donors at each locus, only the typed subset was used in association tests. In both the original and validation cohorts, the classifier was reported to diagnose cytomegalovirus status with high specificity and sensitivity. Because the 87-base-pair reads could not distinguish some IMGT-functional V segments, including TRBV6-2 and TRBV6-3, those segments were excluded. This cohort had only TCR beta chains sequenced, and the lack of alpha or paired-chain data limited which features could be detected. Most CMV-associated TCR beta chains appeared to be HLA-restricted in a later analysis, and the HLA associations seemed to be driven largely by CMV exposure. Three of the identified cytomegalovirus-associated TCR beta chains were confirmed in vitro to be specific for cytomegalovirus antigens. Roughly uniform sequencing depth across donors was assumed in presence/absence analyses, although this assumption may not hold. A total of about 180 TCR beta chains were listed by the study as associated with cytomegalovirus. CMV serostatus was the only immune exposure information available for the cohort. Correlated functional status among segregating V segments might reflect linkage disequilibrium, but an unknown experimental factor could not be ruled out. A later analysis associated 15,000 to 20,000 TCR beta sequences with specific HLA alleles at a false discovery rate of 0.05. According to a later analysis, parvovirus B19, influenza, CMV and Epstein-Barr virus appeared linked to several top co-occurrence clusters. Fewer than 20 rarely observed V segments, including chromosome 9 orphons, were excluded from the earlier analysis of several hundred of the donors because counts were too low. A later genetic analysis associated a missense DCLRE1C variant with V-gene and J-gene trimming of TCR beta chains, and an independent cohort replicated the association. Strong co-occurrence of HLA alleles, especially DR and DQ, made assigning TCR associations to individual alleles difficult. It was suggested by the authors that the approach could potentially be generalized to other disease states and immunological phenotypes.

The cohort consisted of 670 or so healthy bone marrow donors. Cohort members were all nominally healthy when sampled, although unrecorded immune exposures were likely present. The donor tested CMV seronegative, placing the donor among the 350 or so seronegative members of the cohort. Every donor gave a peripheral blood sample, and the peripheral blood mononuclear cells from that sample were used for TCR beta sequencing. Genomic DNA extraction from the blood cell samples was performed with the Qiagen DNeasy Blood Extraction Kit. Rearrangement joined TRBV13 to TRBJ2-7, with an unclear D gene assignment. The TCR originated in a male donor in good health and CMV-seronegative. The sequenced sample was PBMCs. The CDR3 protein is CASSLGTPLHGGYEQYF. The nucleotides read TGTGCCAGCAGCTTAGGGACCCCACTACACGGCGGCTACGAGCAGTACTTC.